The next 12 T cell receptor beta chains were all read from a single sample in a study of T cell responses to AZD1222 COVID-19 vaccine. Libraries were prepared by immunoSEQ multiplex PCR; TCRdb keeps only in-frame clonotypes and omits some of them. The table includes 130,000 or so clones, around nine tenths detected once. The sample in question was peripheral blood, obtained on day 0 of AZD1222 vaccination. These receptors originate from an adult in good health.

The chain couples TRBV4-3 to TRBJ1-1; D call uncertain. Germline CDR1 reads LGHNA; CDR2 reads YSLEER. The CDR3 consists of 14 residues. V was pared by 0 bases and J by 4 bases, with 9 bases between. The CDR3 protein is CASSQDNGATEAFF. The CDR3 DNA sequence: TGCGCCAGCAGCCAAGATAATGGAGCCACTGAAGCTTTCTTT.

This chain connects TRBV7-9 to TRBJ1-2; TRBD1 aligns across 7 bases. The J segment lost 1 base and the V segment lost 5 bases, leaving 13 bases of the junction unmatched. CDR1 is SEHNR and CDR2 is FQNEAQ in the germline V gene (reference sequence). This CDR3 region has 17 residues. This CDR3 reads CASSQNLAGQLNYGYTF. CDR3 coding DNA: TGTGCCAGCAGCCAAAACCTGGCGGGACAGCTTAACTATGGCTACACCTTC. The entire variable domain, with the rest obtained from reference TRBV7-9 and TRBJ1-2, is as follows: DTGVSQNPRHKITKRGQNVTFRCDPISEHNRLYWYRQTLGQGPEFLTYFQNEAQLEKSRLLSDRFSAERPKGSFSTLEIQRTEQGDSAMYLCASSQNLAGQLNYGYTFGSGTRLTVV.

The V and J genes are TRBV29-1 and TRBJ2-7; D is uncertain. This CDR3 region has 11 residues. The V gene's germline CDR1 is SQVTM and CDR2 ANQGSEA. V gave up 4 bases and J gave up 0 bases, with 4 bases separating them. CDR3 sequence (DNA): TGCAGCGTTGCGGGCTCCTACGAGCAGTACTTC. It encodes CSVAGSYEQYF.

V usage is TRBV3-1 (or the pseudogene TRBV3-2) and J usage is TRBJ2-1; no definite D call. Germline V gene sequence: CDR1 LGHDT, CDR2 YNNKEL (reference sequence). With 2 bases removed from V and 11 bases from J, the gap between germline ends came to 7 bases. CDR3 size: 11 residues. CDR3 in amino acids: CASSQMGKQFF. Here the CDR3 DNA reads TGTGCCAGCAGCCAAATGGGAAAGCAGTTCTTC.

The V gene is TRBV20-1, the J gene TRBJ1-2; 8 positions match TRBD1. The germline gives CDR1 DFQATT, CDR2 SNEGSKA (reference sequence). J gave up 9 bases and V 4 bases, and 4 bases lay outside the gene matches. The CDR3 contains 11 residues. Here the CDR3 reads CSAMDRESYTF. The CDR3 DNA is TGCAGTGCTATGGACAGGGAAAGCTACACCTTC.

This clone was seen a handful of times. This sequence joins TRBV7-6 and TRBJ1-4; D remains ambiguous. CDR3 length equals 15 residues. V lost 1 base, J lost 3 bases, and 9 bases lay in between. In germline, CDR1 is SGHVS, CDR2 FNYEAQ. CDR3 in DNA: TGTGCCAGCAGCTTAGGCCCACGTCCTAATGAAAAACTGTTTTTT. Translated, it gives CASSLGPRPNEKLFF.

The gene calls are TRBV5-5 and TRBJ2-7; D is possibly TRBD2 (5 bases). V gave up 4 bases and J gave up 0 bases, with 8 bases separating them. Germline-derived CDR1 and CDR2 are SGHKS and YYEKEE (reference sequence). The CDR3 loop spans 13 amino acids. CDR3 protein: CASSLAPSYEQYF. The CDR3, as DNA: TGTGCCAGCAGCCTAGCTCCCTCCTACGAGCAGTACTTC.

The chain uses TRBV18 and TRBJ1-3, with D unclear. The V end was cut by 3 bases, the J end by 4 bases, with 4 bases between. The CDR3 is 12 residues long. From germline, CDR1 is KGHSH and CDR2 LQKENI. CDR3: CASSPGGNTIYF. CDR3 nucleotide sequence: TGTGCCAGCTCACCGGGAGGAAACACCATATATTTT.

V is TRBV5-8 and J is TRBJ1-2; unclear D gene. The CDR3 is made up of 12 amino acids. Germline lookup yields CDR1 SGHTS and CDR2 YDEGEE. Between the trimmed V and J ends, which lost 4 bases and 8 bases, there was a span of 12 bases. CDR3 loop: CASSLNAGGYTF. CDR3 coding DNA: TGTGCCAGCAGCCTCAATGCAGGCGGCTACACCTTC.

V and J are TRBV4-2 and TRBJ1-4; 8 bases align to TRBD1. Losses at the gene ends were 2 bases for V and 2 bases for J; bases not matched to a gene: 10. From germline, CDR1 is LGHNA and CDR2 YNFKEQ. The CDR3 is made up of 18 amino acids. The chain's CDR3 is CASSQLPGTGRTNEKLFF. The CDR3 DNA reads as TGTGCCAGCAGCCAACTTCCCGGGACAGGTCGGACTAATGAAAAACTGTTTTTT.

The rearrangement links TRBV30 to TRBJ1-1, with D possibly being TRBD1 (6 bases). Germline CDR1 and CDR2: GTSNPN and SVGIG (reference sequence). The CDR3 consists of 15 residues. V was trimmed by 0 bases and J by 0 bases, leaving 11 bases between them. The CDR3 sequence is CAWSVQGGLNTEAFF. The DNA of the CDR3 is TGTGCCTGGAGTGTACAGGGAGGACTGAACACTGAAGCTTTCTTT.

The chain has TRBV10-3 and TRBJ1-3; D not resolved. Germline values: CDR1 ENHRY, CDR2 SYGVKD. V lost 0 bases and J 3 bases, leaving 0 bases between the germline ends. This CDR3 comprises 12 residues. The CDR3, as DNA: TGTGCCATCAGTGAGTCTGGAAACACCATATATTTT. Translated, it gives CAISESGNTIYF.